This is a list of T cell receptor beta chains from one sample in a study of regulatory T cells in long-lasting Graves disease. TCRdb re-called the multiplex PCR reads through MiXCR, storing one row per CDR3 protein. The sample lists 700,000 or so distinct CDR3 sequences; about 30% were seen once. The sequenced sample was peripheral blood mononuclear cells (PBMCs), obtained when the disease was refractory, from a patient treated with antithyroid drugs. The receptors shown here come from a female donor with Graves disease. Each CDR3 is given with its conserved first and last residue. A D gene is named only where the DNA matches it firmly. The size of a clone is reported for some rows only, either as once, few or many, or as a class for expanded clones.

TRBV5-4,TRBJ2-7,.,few,CASRAGLQDNEQYF,TGTGCCAGCAGGGCCGGACTCCAGGACAACGAGCAGTACTTC
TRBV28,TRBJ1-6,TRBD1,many,CASSFPTGTGASPLHF,TGTGCCAGCAGTTTCCCGACCGGGACAGGGGCTTCACCCCTCCACTTT
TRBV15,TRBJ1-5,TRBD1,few,CATSRDRGGRGNQPQHF,TGTGCCACCAGCAGAGATCGAGGGGGCAGGGGCAATCAGCCCCAGCATTTT
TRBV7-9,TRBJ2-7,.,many,CASSLTTSYEQYF,TGTGCCAGCAGCTTGACTACCTCCTACGAGCAGTACTTC
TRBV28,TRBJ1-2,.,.,CASRPPASGDGGYTF,TGTGCCAGCAGACCCCCAGCATCGGGGGATGGCGGCTACACCTTC
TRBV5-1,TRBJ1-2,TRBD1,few,CASSLEMAGGVDYTF,TGCGCCAGCAGCTTGGAAATGGCAGGGGGAGTCGACTACACCTTC
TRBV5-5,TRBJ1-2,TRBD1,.,CASSLVTGVNYGYTF,TGTGCCAGCAGCTTGGTGACAGGGGTGAACTATGGCTACACCTTC
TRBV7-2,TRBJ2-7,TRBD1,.,CASRSGTDYEQYF,TGTGCCAGCAGGTCCGGGACAGACTACGAGCAGTACTTC
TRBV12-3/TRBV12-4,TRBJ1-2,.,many,CASSLRGNGYTF,TGTGCCAGCAGTTTACGTGGGAATGGCTACACCTTC
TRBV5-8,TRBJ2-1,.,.,CASSQLGVYEQFF,TGTGCCAGCAGTCAACTGGGCGTCTATGAGCAGTTCTTC
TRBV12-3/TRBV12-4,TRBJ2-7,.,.,CASSLKHSSYEQYF,TGTGCCAGCAGTTTAAAACACAGCTCCTACGAGCAGTACTTC
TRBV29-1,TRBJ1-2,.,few,CSVNPAYGYTF,TGCAGCGTTAACCCCGCGTATGGCTACACCTTC
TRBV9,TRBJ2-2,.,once,CASSPPFRGRDSGELFF,TGTGCCAGCAGTCCCCCGTTCAGAGGGCGGGATAGCGGGGAGCTGTTTTTT
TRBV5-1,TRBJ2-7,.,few,CASSFPGQRLEQYF,TGCGCCAGCAGCTTCCCAGGACAGAGACTCGAGCAGTACTTC
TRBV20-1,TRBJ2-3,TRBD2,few,CSARLAGPTDTQYF,TGCAGTGCTAGGCTAGCGGGTCCCACAGATACGCAGTATTTT
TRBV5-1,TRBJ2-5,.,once,CASAGQGKGTQYF,TGCGCCAGCGCGGGTCAGGGAAAGGGGACCCAGTACTTC
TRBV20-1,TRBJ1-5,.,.,CSAWNSNQPQHF,TGCAGTGCGTGGAACAGCAATCAGCCCCAGCATTTT
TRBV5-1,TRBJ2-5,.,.,CASSLAGRQPLSGETQYF,TGCGCCAGCAGCTTGGCGGGCAGACAACCCTTAAGCGGAGAGACCCAGTACTTC
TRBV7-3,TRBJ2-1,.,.,CASSLGWGVPYNEQFF,TGTGCCAGCAGCTTAGGGTGGGGAGTCCCCTACAATGAGCAGTTCTTC
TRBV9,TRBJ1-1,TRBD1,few,CASSAGTGARGTEAFF,TGTGCCAGCAGCGCAGGGACAGGGGCCAGGGGCACTGAAGCTTTCTTT
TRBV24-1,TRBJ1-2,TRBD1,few,CATNRWTGLTGYTF,TGTGCCACCAACCGGTGGACAGGGCTTACCGGCTACACCTTC
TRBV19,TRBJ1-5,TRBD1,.,CASVQGPSGNQPQHF,TGTGCCAGCGTACAGGGGCCCTCGGGCAATCAGCCCCAGCATTTT
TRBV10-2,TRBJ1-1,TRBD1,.,CASGKDRASEAFF,TGCGCCAGCGGAAAGGACAGGGCGAGCGAAGCTTTCTTT
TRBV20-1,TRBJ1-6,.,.,CSAREPGLSLSSPLHF,TGCAGTGCTAGAGAACCGGGGCTTAGCTTGAGTTCACCCCTCCACTTT
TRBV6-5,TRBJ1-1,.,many,CASSYGGYTEAFF,TGTGCCAGCAGTTACGGGGGGTACACTGAAGCTTTCTTT
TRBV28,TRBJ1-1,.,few,CASSAVMNTEAFF,TGTGCCAGCAGTGCCGTGATGAACACTGAAGCTTTCTTT
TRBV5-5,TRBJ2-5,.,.,CASIPAMRETQYF,TGTGCCAGCATCCCCGCAATGCGAGAGACCCAGTACTTC
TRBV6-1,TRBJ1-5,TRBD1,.,CASSGGGSAQPQHF,TGTGCCAGCAGTGGAGGGGGCTCGGCTCAGCCCCAGCATTTT
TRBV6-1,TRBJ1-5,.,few,CASRLEGNSNQPQHF,TGTGCCAGCAGATTAGAGGGGAATAGCAATCAGCCCCAGCATTTT
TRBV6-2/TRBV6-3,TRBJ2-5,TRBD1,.,CASSRGGTGEETQYF,TGTGCCAGCAGCCGAGGGGGCACGGGTGAGGAGACCCAGTACTTC
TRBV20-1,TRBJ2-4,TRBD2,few,CSADPGLAGVVKNIQYF,TGCAGTGCGGACCCGGGACTAGCGGGAGTGGTCAAAAACATTCAGTACTTC
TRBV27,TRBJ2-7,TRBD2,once,CASSSRLAGFWEQYF,TGTGCCAGCAGTTCCCGACTAGCGGGCTTTTGGGAGCAGTACTTC
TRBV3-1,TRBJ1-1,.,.,CASSQGVHTEAFF,TGTGCCAGCAGCCAAGGGGTTCACACTGAAGCTTTCTTT
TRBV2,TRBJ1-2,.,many,CASSPRLGEAGYTF,TGTGCCAGCAGCCCAAGACTGGGCGAAGCTGGCTACACCTTC
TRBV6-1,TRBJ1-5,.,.,CASSGFSNLNQPQHF,TGTGCCAGCAGTGGGTTCAGCAACCTCAATCAGCCCCAGCATTTT
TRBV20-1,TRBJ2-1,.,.,CSAGVTHSSYNEQFF,TGCAGTGCTGGAGTGACTCACAGCTCCTACAATGAGCAGTTCTTC
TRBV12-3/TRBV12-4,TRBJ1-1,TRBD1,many,CASSSPGQGDPEAFF,TGTGCCAGCAGTTCCCCGGGACAGGGGGACCCTGAAGCTTTCTTT
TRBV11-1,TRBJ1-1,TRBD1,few,CASNTRQGGTEAFF,TGTGCCAGCAACACAAGACAGGGGGGAACTGAAGCTTTCTTT
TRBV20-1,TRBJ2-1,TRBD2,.,CSARGLAGGNGQFF,TGCAGTGCTAGAGGGCTAGCGGGAGGCAATGGGCAGTTCTTC
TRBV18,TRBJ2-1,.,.,CASSPQSRNEQFF,TGTGCCAGCTCACCACAATCCAGGAATGAGCAGTTCTTC
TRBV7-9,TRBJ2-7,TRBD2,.,CASSWETSVYEQYF,TGTGCCAGCAGCTGGGAGACTAGCGTCTACGAGCAGTACTTC
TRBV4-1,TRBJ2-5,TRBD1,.,CASSPWDRERQETQYF,TGCGCCAGCAGCCCCTGGGACAGGGAACGGCAAGAGACCCAGTACTTC
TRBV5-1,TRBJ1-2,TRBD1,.,CASQIMPGQANGYTF,TGCGCCAGTCAGATTATGCCGGGACAGGCCAATGGCTACACCTTC
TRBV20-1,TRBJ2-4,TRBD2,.,CSAAGGPVKNIQYF,TGCAGTGCAGCGGGAGGGCCGGTCAAAAACATTCAGTACTTC